The 13 T cell receptor beta chains reported below all come from one sample, sequenced in a study of cytomegalovirus exposure and HLA in healthy donors. PCR amplification relied on 60 Vbeta primers (plus 13 Jbeta primers). The repertoire was sequenced with immunoSEQ multiplex PCR; TCRdb's copy has only in-frame clones and lacks some. The sample carries approximately 110,000 clones, 70% recorded once. The sequenced sample consisted of PBMCs. Every receptor here comes from a man aged 35 to 55 in good health and CMV-seropositive.

The chain couples TRBV27 to TRBJ2-3, with unresolved D. The V end lost 6 bases, the J end lost 4 bases, and 14 bases lay between the germline ends. The CDR3 is 14 residues long. Germline V gene lookup returns CDR1 MNHEY and CDR2 SMNVEV (reference sequence). Here the CDR3 DNA reads TGTGCCAGCAGCCCCCGAGTTCGTCCAGATACGCAGTATTTT. Translation gives CASSPRVRPDTQYF.

This chain joins TRBV6-1 and TRBJ2-5; D gene uncertain. This CDR3 region has 18 residues. Germline-derived CDR1 and CDR2 are MNHNS and SASEGT. V was clipped by 0 bases and J by 4 bases, with 21 bases between them. CDR3 in amino acids: CASSEALTAPRLGETQYF. The DNA for the CDR3 is TGTGCCAGCAGTGAAGCCCTTACCGCCCCTAGGTTAGGAGAGACCCAGTACTTC.

This clone was observed a few times. The J gene is TRBJ1-2, the V gene TRBV5-1, with D perhaps matching TRBD1 (6 bases). Deletions cut 4 bases from V and 2 bases from J, with 12 bases between. Germline lookup yields CDR1 SGHRS and CDR2 YFSETQ. The CDR3 runs to 14 residues. The CDR3 sequence: CASSGDNRNYGYTF. The CDR3 bases are TGCGCCAGCAGCGGGGACAATAGAAACTATGGCTACACCTTC.

The chain links TRBV27 to TRBJ2-5, with 8 bases lining up with TRBD1. CDR1 is MNHEY and CDR2 is SMNVEV in the germline V gene (reference sequence). After removal of 4 bases from V and 6 bases from J, the junction contained 4 bases not matched to a gene. The CDR3 loop spans 13 amino acids. The CDR3 loop reads CASSYDRGKTQYF. DNA of the CDR3: TGTGCCAGCAGTTACGACAGGGGAAAGACCCAGTACTTC.

On this clone itself: A read error may account for a junction end that differs from germline. The chain recombines TRBV6-1 with TRBJ1-5; D remains ambiguous. CDR3 length: 13 amino acids. Germline CDR1 is MNHNS and CDR2 is SASEGT. Here the CDR3 reads CASTDGGPQPQNF. CDR3 sequence (DNA): TGTGCCAGCACTGACGGAGGGCCTCAGCCCCAGAATTTT.

This clone was observed a single time. The V gene is TRBV7-8, the J gene TRBJ1-2; maybe TRBD1 (6 bases). CDR1 SGHVS and CDR2 FQNEAQ come from the germline V gene. The CDR3 contains 13 residues. Between the trimmed V and J ends, which lost 5 bases and 2 bases, there was a span of 9 bases. CDR3 sequence reads: CASSRTENYGYTF. The DNA of the CDR3 is TGTGCCAGCAGCCGGACAGAAAACTATGGCTACACCTTC.

V usage is TRBV12-5 and J usage is TRBJ2-3; D is possibly TRBD1 (5 bases). The germline V gene has CDR1 LGHNT and CDR2 FRNRAP. Trimming stripped 8 bases from V and 6 bases from J, with 12 bases between. CDR3 length equals 12 residues. This chain's CDR3 is CASSSGSDTQYF. The CDR3 DNA reads TGTGCTAGTAGCTCAGGGTCCGATACGCAGTATTTT. Full variable domain (outside the CDR3, taken from reference TRBV12-5 and TRBJ2-3): DARVTQTPRHKVTEMGQEVTMRCQPILGHNTVFWYRQTMMQGLELLAYFRNRAPLDDSGMPKDRFSAEMPDATLATLKIQPSEPRDSAVYFCASSSGSDTQYFGPGTRLTVL.

The chain carries TRBV9 and TRBJ2-3; TRBD2 matches at 10 bases. J lost 4 bases, V lost 4 bases, and 12 bases had no gene match. In germline, CDR1 is SGDLS, CDR2 YYNGEE. The CDR3 runs to 17 residues. The CDR3 DNA reads TGTGCCAGCAGCTTCTCCGCTAGCGGGAGTCTGGCAGATACGCAGTATTTT. Translating it yields CASSFSASGSLADTQYF.

This chain joins TRBV5-6 and TRBJ1-1; D perhaps matches TRBD1 (5 bases). The germline V and J ends were trimmed by 6 bases and 1 base, with 16 bases remaining between them. There are 15 residues in the CDR3. The V gene's germline CDR1 is SGHDT and CDR2 YYEEEE. The CDR3 DNA reads TGTGCCAGCAACTATCCCTCGACAGCGAACACTGAAGCTTTCTTT. Its translation: CASNYPSTANTEAFF.

The chain recombines TRBV10-1 with TRBJ2-3; the match to TRBD1 covers 7 bases. The CDR3 totals 14 residues. V gave up 5 bases and J gave up 6 bases; unmatched junction bases: 8. The germline V gene has CDR1 WNHNN and CDR2 SYGVQD (reference sequence). CDR3 region: CASSMTGRMDTQYF. CDR3 in DNA: TGCGCCAGCAGTATGACAGGGAGAATGGATACGCAGTATTTT.

The DNA for the CDR3 is TGTGCCAGCAGCCCGCTACAGGGATGGGGCTATGGCTACACCTTC. Translating gives CASSPLQGWGYGYTF. The chain carries TRBV7-3 and TRBJ1-2, with D maybe TRBD1 (6 bases). The length of the CDR3 is 15 residues. CDR1 and CDR2 (germline): SGHTA, FQGTGA. With 5 bases removed from V and 4 bases from J, the gap between germline ends came to 17 bases. Combining the CDR3 with reference TRBV7-3 and TRBJ1-2 gives the whole variable domain GAGVSQTPSNKVTEKGKYVELRCDPISGHTALYWYRQSLGQGPEFLIYFQGTGAADDSGLPNDRFFAVRPEGSVSTLKIQRTERGDSAVYLCASSPLQGWGYGYTFGSGTRLTVV.

V usage is TRBV4-1 and J usage is TRBJ1-2; D is possibly TRBD1 (5 bases). This CDR3 is built from 13 residues. The V gene's germline CDR1 is MGHRA and CDR2 YSYEKL. Trimming cost V 5 bases and J 2 bases, with 9 bases left between them. The CDR3 loop is CASSSDRNYGYTF. In nucleotides, the CDR3 is TGCGCCAGCAGCTCCGACAGAAACTATGGCTACACCTTC.

As to this clone: A junction end diverges from the germline sequence, so it may reflect a read error. The chain combines TRBV2 with TRBJ2-7; possible D gene TRBD1, 5 bases. Germline V lookup: CDR1 SNHLY, CDR2 FYNNEI. This CDR3 region has 12 residues. The CDR3 reads CASSDQGRQTDF. The CDR3 DNA reads as TGTGCCAGCAGTGACCAGGGTCGGCAGACGGACTTC.